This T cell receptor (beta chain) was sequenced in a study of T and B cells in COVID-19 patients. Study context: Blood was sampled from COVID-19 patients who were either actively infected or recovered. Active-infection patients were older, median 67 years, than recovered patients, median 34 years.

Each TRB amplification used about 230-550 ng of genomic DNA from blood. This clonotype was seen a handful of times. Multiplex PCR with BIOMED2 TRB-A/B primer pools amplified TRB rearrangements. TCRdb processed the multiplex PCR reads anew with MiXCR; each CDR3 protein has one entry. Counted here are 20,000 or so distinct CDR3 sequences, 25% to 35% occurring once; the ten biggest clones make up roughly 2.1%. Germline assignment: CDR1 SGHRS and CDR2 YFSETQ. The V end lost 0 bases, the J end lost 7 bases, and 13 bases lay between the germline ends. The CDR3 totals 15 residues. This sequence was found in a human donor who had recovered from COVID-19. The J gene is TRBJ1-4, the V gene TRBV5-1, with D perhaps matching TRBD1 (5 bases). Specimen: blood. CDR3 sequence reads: CASSLDRGSGEKLFF. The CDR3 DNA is TGCGCCAGCAGCTTGGATCGGGGCTCTGGTGAAAAACTGTTTTTT.